Given below is one T cell receptor (beta chain) in context. The sample comes from a study of blood T cell repertoires in COVID-19. Study information: The samples span acute and convalescent COVID-19 from the United States, Italy and Spain. PBMCs, B-cell-depleted T cells, or T cells were the source of the cDNA or gDNA that made up the material.

Trimming removed 2 bases from V and 3 bases from J, with 8 bases in between. Germline values: CDR1 MDHEN, CDR2 SYDVKM. This CDR3 has 14 amino acids. Participants' reported clinical history set cohort assignment. Source study methods: Estimation of nucleated cell counts was performed using reference gene primer amplification. Sequencing used immunoSEQ multiplex PCR; TCRdb keeps in-frame clones, though not all of them. V and J calls and clone size follow that table, whereas D and trimming were derived from the DNA. The profile shows a few hundred thousand clones, about four fifths of them singletons. The sample taken for sequencing was PBMCs or T cells enriched from blood (not recorded which). The receptor was derived from a man aged 40-49 years who had been exposed to COVID-19. The V call is TRBV28, the J call TRBJ1-5; D is undetermined. The CDR3 is CASSLGGNNQPQHF. The CDR3 DNA reads TGTGCCAGCAGTTTAGGAGGGAACAATCAGCCCCAGCATTTT.